A selection of T cell receptor beta chains follows, all from one sample in a study of blood T cells in healthy people across ages. TCRdb used MiXCR to reprocess the 5' RACE reads, holding one entry per CDR3 protein. The sample holds fewer than 900,000 distinct CDR3 sequences, roughly 44% seen once. The sequenced material came from blood. The receptors shown here come from a woman in her fifties or sixties in good health. Both conserved end residues are part of each CDR3. D genes are given only for firm matches. Size is stated for part of the rows, as once, few or many counts, or as a class when the clone is expanded.

v_gene: TRBV20-1; len: 15; d_gene: TRBD2; abundance: .; j_gene: TRBJ2-7; CDR3aa: CSASKHRDYADEQYF; CDR3nt: TGCAGTGCTAGCAAACACCGGGACTATGCCGACGAGCAGTACTTC
v_gene: TRBV28; len: 14; d_gene: .; abundance: few; j_gene: TRBJ1-1; CDR3aa: CASSSRRGGTEAFF; CDR3nt: TGTGCCAGCAGTTCACGCAGGGGTGGCACTGAAGCTTTCTTT
v_gene: TRBV3-1; len: 14; d_gene: TRBD1; abundance: few; j_gene: TRBJ2-3; CDR3aa: CASSRQGLGDTQYF; CDR3nt: TGTGCCAGCAGCCGACAGGGGCTTGGTGATACGCAGTATTTT
v_gene: TRBV20-1; len: 12; d_gene: .; abundance: .; j_gene: TRBJ2-3; CDR3aa: CSARVGVSTQYF; CDR3nt: TGCAGTGCTAGAGTGGGAGTGAGTACGCAGTATTTT
v_gene: TRBV20-1; len: 17; d_gene: TRBD2; abundance: .; j_gene: TRBJ2-1; CDR3aa: CSARDPQAGGLYNEQFF; CDR3nt: TGCAGTGCTAGAGACCCCCAGGCGGGGGGGCTCTACAATGAGCAGTTCTTC
v_gene: TRBV27; len: 15; d_gene: .; abundance: .; j_gene: TRBJ2-1; CDR3aa: CASSSRDQLGHEQFF; CDR3nt: TGTGCCAGCAGTTCCCGGGATCAACTTGGCCATGAGCAGTTCTTC
v_gene: TRBV29-1; len: 15; d_gene: TRBD1; abundance: many; j_gene: TRBJ2-6; CDR3aa: CSVNPGGGMANVLTF; CDR3nt: TGCAGCGTTAATCCAGGGGGCGGAATGGCCAACGTCCTGACTTTC
v_gene: TRBV7-2; len: 14; d_gene: .; abundance: .; j_gene: TRBJ2-3; CDR3aa: CASSSLSGSRAQYF; CDR3nt: TGTGCCAGCAGCTCTCTGAGCGGGTCCCGCGCGCAGTATTTT
v_gene: TRBV5-1; len: 15; d_gene: TRBD2; abundance: .; j_gene: TRBJ2-7; CDR3aa: CASSAVTSGASEQYF; CDR3nt: TGCGCCAGCAGCGCTGTGACTAGCGGGGCCTCCGAGCAGTACTTC
v_gene: TRBV10-1; len: 13; d_gene: .; abundance: few; j_gene: TRBJ2-1; CDR3aa: CASSPDIYNEQFF; CDR3nt: TGCGCCAGCAGTCCCGACATTTACAATGAGCAGTTCTTC
v_gene: TRBV28; len: 11; d_gene: .; abundance: .; j_gene: TRBJ2-7; CDR3aa: CAISRFNEQYF; CDR3nt: TGTGCCATCAGCAGGTTCAACGAGCAGTACTTC
v_gene: TRBV11-2; len: 16; d_gene: .; abundance: few; j_gene: TRBJ1-6; CDR3aa: CASSPRKTDYNSPLHF; CDR3nt: TGTGCCAGCAGCCCCAGAAAGACCGATTATAATTCACCCCTCCACTTT
v_gene: TRBV2; len: 17; d_gene: TRBD2; abundance: .; j_gene: TRBJ2-7; CDR3aa: CASSEAGWGTSGYEQYF; CDR3nt: TGTGCCAGCAGTGAAGCGGGGTGGGGGACTAGCGGCTACGAGCAGTACTTC
v_gene: TRBV20-1; len: 15; d_gene: .; abundance: many; j_gene: TRBJ2-3; CDR3aa: CSARDPNRGADTQYF; CDR3nt: TGCAGTGCTAGAGATCCAAACAGAGGGGCAGATACGCAGTATTTT
v_gene: TRBV7-3; len: 17; d_gene: TRBD2; abundance: .; j_gene: TRBJ2-6; CDR3aa: CASSLVGGTSGANVLTF; CDR3nt: TGTGCCAGCAGCCTGGTGGGGGGGACCTCTGGGGCCAACGTCCTGACTTTC
v_gene: TRBV7-2; len: 16; d_gene: TRBD2; abundance: many; j_gene: TRBJ2-1; CDR3aa: CASSPLAGSSYNEQFF; CDR3nt: TGTGCCAGCAGCCCCCTAGCGGGGAGCTCCTACAATGAGCAGTTCTTC
v_gene: TRBV7-2; len: 15; d_gene: .; abundance: .; j_gene: TRBJ2-7; CDR3aa: CASSPPWTLNYEQYF; CDR3nt: TGTGCCAGCAGCCCCCCTTGGACACTTAACTACGAGCAGTACTTC
v_gene: TRBV6-5; len: 15; d_gene: .; abundance: .; j_gene: TRBJ2-7; CDR3aa: CASSYSRDSYYEQYF; CDR3nt: TGTGCCAGCAGTTACTCGAGGGACTCTTACTACGAGCAGTACTTC
v_gene: TRBV29-1; len: 15; d_gene: TRBD1; abundance: few; j_gene: TRBJ2-7; CDR3aa: CSVEDLGQGSYEQYF; CDR3nt: TGCAGCGTTGAAGATTTGGGACAGGGTTCCTACGAGCAGTACTTC
v_gene: TRBV5-1; len: 14; d_gene: .; abundance: few; j_gene: TRBJ2-5; CDR3aa: CASSFDRGQETQYF; CDR3nt: TGCGCCAGCAGCTTTGACCGGGGGCAAGAGACCCAGTACTTC
v_gene: TRBV4-3; len: 16; d_gene: TRBD1; abundance: many; j_gene: TRBJ2-5; CDR3aa: CASSRGNRGNQETQYF; CDR3nt: TGCGCCAGCAGCCGCGGGAACAGGGGGAACCAAGAGACCCAGTACTTC
v_gene: TRBV5-1; len: 15; d_gene: TRBD1; abundance: few; j_gene: TRBJ1-4; CDR3aa: CASRHDRGQGEKLFF; CDR3nt: TGCGCCAGCAGGCATGACAGGGGGCAGGGTGAAAAACTGTTTTTT
v_gene: TRBV30; len: 14; d_gene: TRBD1; abundance: .; j_gene: TRBJ1-2; CDR3aa: CAWAGTAANYGYTF; CDR3nt: TGTGCCTGGGCAGGGACAGCCGCTAACTATGGCTACACCTTC
v_gene: TRBV7-9; len: 14; d_gene: .; abundance: few; j_gene: TRBJ1-2; CDR3aa: CASSQQGLYVGYTF; CDR3nt: TGTGCCAGCAGCCAACAGGGTCTCTACGTTGGCTACACCTTC
v_gene: TRBV6-5; len: 15; d_gene: .; abundance: .; j_gene: TRBJ2-7; CDR3aa: CASSYSTGLIYEQYF; CDR3nt: TGTGCCAGCAGTTACTCGACGGGTCTCATCTACGAGCAGTACTTC
v_gene: TRBV12-3/TRBV12-4; len: 14; d_gene: .; abundance: .; j_gene: TRBJ2-1; CDR3aa: CASRRDPPYNEQFF; CDR3nt: TGTGCCAGCCGGAGGGACCCGCCCTACAATGAGCAGTTCTTC
v_gene: TRBV20-1; len: 15; d_gene: .; abundance: .; j_gene: TRBJ2-3; CDR3aa: CSARVLENGADTQYF; CDR3nt: TGCAGTGCTAGAGTCTTAGAAAACGGCGCAGATACGCAGTATTTT
v_gene: TRBV28; len: 17; d_gene: TRBD1; abundance: few; j_gene: TRBJ1-1; CDR3aa: CASSLSGRGRRSSEAFF; CDR3nt: TGTGCCAGCAGTTTATCGGGCAGGGGGCGAAGATCTTCTGAAGCTTTCTTT
v_gene: TRBV29-1; len: 11; d_gene: .; abundance: many; j_gene: TRBJ2-5; CDR3aa: CSVQVGETQYF; CDR3nt: TGCAGCGTGCAGGTCGGGGAGACCCAGTACTTC